This T cell receptor beta chain was sequenced during a study of blood T cell repertoires in COVID-19. The germline V gene has CDR1 MDHEN and CDR2 SYDVKM. Trimming stripped 6 bases from V and 5 bases from J, with 13 bases between. The CDR3 runs 13 residues. The authors' processing: From reference gene primer amplification, estimates of nucleated cell counts were derived. Some clones are missing from TCRdb's copy, which holds only in-frame ones; the method was immunoSEQ multiplex PCR. V and J calls and clone size come straight from that table; D and trimming were deduced from the DNA. The sample yields under 200,000 clones, around 89% seen once. Participants reported their clinical history, and cohort assignment relied on those reports.

The genes are TRBV28 and TRBJ2-5; the D gene is possibly TRBD2 (5 bases). Sequenced input: PBMCs or T cells enriched from blood (not recorded which). The origin of this receptor is a woman aged 50 to 60 who had recovered from COVID-19. CDR3 nucleotides: TGTGCCAGCAGAACCCCCGGCGGGGAGACCCAGTACTTC. This codes for CASRTPGGETQYF.